A single sample gave rise to the 10 T cell receptor beta chains below, sequenced in a study of CD8 T cells in ankylosing spondylitis. MiXCR, applied by TCRdb to the 5' RACE reads, yields one record per CDR3 protein. There are some 270,000 distinct CDR3 sequences in the sample; roughly 32% occur only once, and approximately 4.6% lies in the top ten. Sequences were obtained from blood, either unsorted or a sorted T cell fraction (not recorded which). All receptors derive from a male donor with ankylosing spondylitis or in good health (not recorded which).

This clonotype was counted between two and nine times. This sequence joins TRBV20-1 and TRBJ2-3; D not resolved. Looked up from germline, CDR1 is DFQATT and CDR2 is SNEGSKA (reference sequence). The CDR3 totals 10 residues. Here the CDR3 reads CSPAADTQYF. CDR3 DNA sequence: TGCAGCCCGGCCGCGGATACGCAGTATTTT.

This clonotype was detected only once. One end of the junction fails to match germline, which may point to a read error. The J gene is TRBJ2-3, the V gene TRBV10-3; D is perhaps TRBD1 or TRBD2 (5 bases each). This CDR3 has 14 residues. From germline, CDR1 is ENHRY and CDR2 SYGVKD. In nucleotides, the CDR3 is TGTGCCATCCGTGAGGGGCAAGGGACAGATACGCAGTATTTT. This gives the protein CAIREGQGTDTQYF.

CDR3 bases: TGTGCCAGCAGTTTCTCCGGAGGTGGCTACACCTTC. Translated: CASSFSGGGYTF. J is TRBJ1-2 and V is TRBV12-3 or TRBV12-4; D call uncertain. V lost 3 bases and J lost 7, with 9 bases in between. The CDR3 covers 12 residues.

This clonotype occurred a few times. This chain uses TRBV10-3 with TRBJ2-4; 7 bases are a match to TRBD1. The CDR3 has 15 residues. V dropped 0 bases and J dropped 7; count of bases not matched to a gene: 6. The V gene's germline CDR1 is ENHRY and CDR2 SYGVKD. The CDR3 coding sequence is TGTGCCATCAGTGAGTCAGGGGGCCTGGCGAACATTCAGTACTTC. Translated: CAISESGGLANIQYF.

This clonotype occurred a few times. The chain is built from TRBV29-1 and TRBJ2-3; TRBD2 matches at 9 bases. CDR1 and CDR2 (germline): SQVTM, ANQGSEA. The V and J ends lost 4 bases and 5 bases, in that order; junction bases with no gene match: 7. The CDR3 runs to 14 residues. For the CDR3, the DNA is TGCAGCGTTGGACTAGCGGCTGGGGGAGATACGCAGTATTTT. It specifies CSVGLAAGGDTQYF.

The rearrangement uses TRBV12-3 or TRBV12-4 and TRBJ2-3; a possible D gene is TRBD2 (6 bases). This CDR3 is built from 16 residues. Trimming left V 7 bases short and J 1 base short, with 18 bases between. The CDR3 DNA reads TGTGCCAGCATCCCCTTCCCGGGGGAAGGCACAGATACGCAGTATTTT. This sequence encodes CASIPFPGEGTDTQYF.

The chain is built from TRBV29-1 and TRBJ2-7; 7 bases match TRBD1. The CDR3 length is 13 residues. The J segment lost 3 bases and the V segment lost 3 bases, leaving 5 bases of the junction unmatched. Per the germline V gene, CDR1 is SQVTM and CDR2 is ANQGSEA. CDR3: CSVDAGGGYEQYF. The CDR3 coding sequence is TGCAGCGTTGACGCAGGGGGTGGCTACGAGCAGTACTTC.

The V call is TRBV29-1, the J call TRBJ2-7, with 9 bases identical to TRBD2. The V gene's germline CDR1 is SQVTM and CDR2 ANQGSEA. The V segment lost 7 bases and the J segment 7 bases; nucleotides outside the gene matches: 8. The CDR3 runs 12 residues. The CDR3 nucleotides are TGCAGCGCTGCTAGCGGGGAAGAAGAGCAGTACTTC. Encoded protein: CSAASGEEEQYF.

The chain recombines TRBV2 with TRBJ1-4; unclear D gene. Trimming pared 1 base from V and 13 bases from J, leaving 7 bases between. CDR3 length: 11 residues. Germline values: CDR1 SNHLY, CDR2 FYNNEI. The CDR3 reads CASSEGVTLFF. CDR3 sequence (DNA): TGTGCCAGCAGTGAAGGAGTGACACTGTTTTTT.

The J gene is TRBJ1-5, the V gene TRBV7-8, with D possibly matching TRBD1 (5 bases). V was trimmed by 5 bases and J by 3 bases, leaving 11 bases between them. Germline-derived CDR1 and CDR2 are SGHVS and FQNEAQ. The CDR3 runs 14 residues. The CDR3 bases are TGTGCCAGCAGCCGGGGCTACCCCAATCAGCCCCAGCATTTT. Its translation is CASSRGYPNQPQHF.